This TCR beta chain stems from a study of blood T cell repertoires in COVID-19. In the study overall: COVID-19 samples from acute and convalescent phases originated in the United States, Italy and Spain. T cells, B-cell-depleted T cells, or PBMCs supplied cDNA or gDNA.

This CDR3 has 13 residues. Per the study methods: For nucleated cells, counts were estimated from reference gene primer amplification. Data came from immunoSEQ multiplex PCR; TCRdb stores just in-frame clones and leaves some out. V and J calls and clone size are as listed in that table; D and trimming were resolved from the DNA. The table shows about 140,000 clones, with roughly 78% occurring only once. On this clone: Relative to the germline gene, one junction end is altered; a read error may explain this.

This sequence joins TRBV12-3 or TRBV12-4 and TRBJ1-1; weak D call: TRBD1 (6 bases). Sequencing input: peripheral blood. The sequence was collected from a man in his sixties with acute or convalescent COVID-19. The CDR3 nucleotides are TGTGCCAGCACTTTAGGACAGAGCACTGAAGCTTTCTTT. Protein sequence: CASTLGQSTEAFF.